The following is a T cell receptor (beta chain) sequence with its context. TCRdb called the RT-PCR reads again in MiXCR, with one record for every CDR3 protein. The sample lists about 680,000 distinct CDR3 sequences; 14% were seen once. The sequencing input was memory CD4+ T cells from blood. The clonotype comes from a female donor in good health, serving as a healthy control.

The chain's CDR3 is CATSDRTNRQGHQPQHF. Here the CDR3 DNA reads TGTGCCACCAGTGATCGCACCAATCGACAGGGGCATCAGCCCCAGCATTTT. The V gene is TRBV24-1, the J gene TRBJ1-5; TRBD1 agrees at 8 bases. Unmatched junction bases numbered 11, after V lost 3 bases and J lost 5 bases. This CDR3 region has 17 residues. CDR1 is KGHDR and CDR2 is SFDVKD in the germline V gene.